Below, 19 T cell receptor beta chains from the same sample are listed, as sequenced in a study of regulatory T cells in long-lasting Graves disease. Time point given: newly diagnosed GD, antithyroid drugs for less than 3 months. There was RNA extracted from PBMCs, and the TCR library was made from it. The authors built TCR beta libraries using iRepertoire HTBI primers and Arm-PCR of CDR3 regions. TCRdb reprocessed the multiplex PCR reads via MiXCR and lists one record per CDR3 protein. This sample has hundreds of thousands of distinct CDR3 sequences, with about 13% found just once. The sample was also reused in another study, on T cells in Graves' hyperthyroidism and ophthalmopathy.

Sequenced here: peripheral blood mononuclear cells (PBMCs), sampled at new diagnosis, from a patient treated with antithyroid drugs. The receptors derive from a man between 25 and 39 years old with Graves disease.

This clonotype has just one count. A much larger clone lies a single base off, so this may be a read error. The J gene is TRBJ2-2, the V gene TRBV14, with D maybe TRBD2 (5 bases). CDR1 and CDR2 (germline): SGHDN, FVKESK. V shed 3 bases and J shed 5 bases, with 25 bases lying between them. The CDR3 contains 19 residues. The CDR3 region has the DNA TGTGCCAGCAGCCAGACGGGGTTGCGGGCGCGAAGAAGGACCGGGGAGCTGTTTTTT. Protein: CASSQTGLRARRRTGELFF.

This clonotype showed up just a few times. V and J are TRBV30 and TRBJ2-7, with TRBD2 matching 9 bases. V lost 2 bases and J lost 3; bases outside the gene matches: 11. The CDR3 is 16 residues long. The germline V gene has CDR1 GTSNPN and CDR2 SVGIG (reference sequence). The CDR3, as DNA: TGTGCCTGGAGTTCCCTAGCGGGAAGCCCTGTCTACGAGCAGTACTTC. As protein: CAWSSLAGSPVYEQYF.

In its sample, this clonotype was seen a few times. The chain carries TRBV20-1 and TRBJ2-5, with TRBD2 matching over 8 bases. Germline V lookup: CDR1 DFQATT, CDR2 SNEGSKA (reference sequence). Trimming cost V 3 bases and J 5 bases; bases outside gene matches: 8. CDR3 length equals 14 residues. The CDR3 DNA is TGCAGTGCTAGTTCCAGCGGGAGACAGGAGACCCAGTACTTC. Translation: CSASSSGRQETQYF.

This clonotype was picked up many times. V gene TRBV13 combines with J gene TRBJ1-1; D is unresolved. Germline V lookup: CDR1 PRHDT, CDR2 FYEKMQ (reference sequence). This CDR3 has 13 amino acids. Trimming took 2 bases from V and 4 from J, leaving 8 bases between them. The CDR3 DNA reads as TGTGCCAGCAGCTTATCGCGGACCACTGAAGCTTTCTTT. Protein: CASSLSRTTEAFF.

This clonotype was seen at least ten times. This may be a read error: a much more frequent sequence differs by one nucleotide. The chain is built from TRBV10-3 and TRBJ2-2; D possibly corresponds to TRBD2 (6 bases). Germline V gene sequence: CDR1 ENHRY, CDR2 SYGVKD. The CDR3 runs to 15 residues. V was trimmed by 0 bases and J by 1 base, leaving 6 bases between them. CDR3 sequence (DNA): TGTGCCATCAGTGAGTCGGGACTGAACACCGGGGAGCTGTTTTTT. This encodes CAISESGLNTGELFF.

This clonotype has ten or more counts. The chain couples TRBV11-1 to TRBJ2-1; 7 nucleotides agree with TRBD1. Trimming at V came to 6 bases and at J to 10 bases, leaving 15 bases not matched to a gene. Germline V gives CDR1 SGHAT, CDR2 FQDESV (reference sequence). CDR3 length equals 15 residues. Here the CDR3 reads CASRAGTANGREQFF. The CDR3 region has the DNA TGTGCCAGCAGGGCCGGGACAGCCAATGGTCGGGAGCAGTTCTTC.

This clonotype turned up a few times. This CDR3 reads CASSPQGTNSPLHF. DNA of the CDR3: TGTGCCAGCTCACCACAGGGGACTAATTCACCCCTCCACTTT. The chain combines TRBV18 with TRBJ1-6; D possibly corresponds to TRBD1 (5 bases). V lost 1 base to trimming and J lost 6 bases, with 7 bases between them. The CDR3 runs 14 residues. Germline CDR1 is KGHSH and CDR2 is LQKENI.

The rearrangement links TRBV9 to TRBJ2-5; possibly TRBD1 for D (6 bases). This CDR3 region has 15 residues. Between the trimmed V and J ends, which lost 1 base and 5 bases, there was a span of 15 bases. CDR1 is SGDLS, CDR2 YYNGEE, per germline. The DNA of the CDR3 is TGTGCCAGCAGCGTATCCACAGGGCTTGGGGAGACCCAGTACTTC. Amino acid sequence: CASSVSTGLGETQYF.

The sample holds a few counts of this clonotype. The chain has TRBV7-2 and TRBJ2-6, with 7 bases matching TRBD1. V was pared by 6 bases and J by 2 bases, with 4 bases of the junction left unmatched. Germline CDR1 is SGHTA and CDR2 is FQGNSA. The CDR3 loop spans 15 amino acids. CDR3 region: CASSVDRAGANVLTF. As DNA, the CDR3 is TGTGCCAGCAGTGTAGACAGGGCTGGGGCCAACGTCCTGACTTTC.

This clonotype was counted ten times or more. The chain uses TRBV7-2 and TRBJ1-4, with a possible D match to TRBD1 (5 bases). Trimming left V 2 bases short and J 4 bases short, with 8 bases between. Germline CDR1 and CDR2: SGHTA and FQGNSA. There are 14 residues in the CDR3. For the CDR3, the DNA is TGTGCCAGCAGCTTACCGGGACTTAATGAAAAACTGTTTTTT. Protein sequence: CASSLPGLNEKLFF.

This clonotype came up many times. The J gene is TRBJ2-7, the V gene TRBV7-2; perhaps TRBD1 as D (5 bases). From germline, CDR1 is SGHTA and CDR2 FQGNSA. This CDR3 has 16 residues. V was trimmed by 1 base and J by 3 bases, leaving 16 bases between them. This CDR3 reads CASSLGTFGRGYEQYF. DNA of the CDR3: TGTGCCAGCAGCTTAGGAACCTTTGGAAGGGGCTACGAGCAGTACTTC.

The V call is TRBV25-1, the J call TRBJ2-7; D gene ambiguous. Germline lookup yields CDR1 MGHDK and CDR2 SYGVNS. The CDR3 consists of 15 residues. V was pared by 3 bases and J by 2 bases, with 14 bases between. The chain's CDR3 is CASSDPSVNTYEQYF. The DNA for the CDR3 is TGTGCCAGCAGTGACCCCAGCGTAAATACCTACGAGCAGTACTTC.

This clonotype was counted a few times. The DNA of the CDR3 is TGTGCCAGTACCGTTTGGGGGGAGGCAAACATTCAGTACTTC. Residues: CASTVWGEANIQYF. The genes are TRBV19 and TRBJ2-4, with D perhaps matching TRBD2 (6 bases). Trimming took off 7 bases at V and 6 bases at J, with 16 bases between the two ends. The CDR3 sequence is 14 residues long. Germline V gene sequence: CDR1 LNHDA, CDR2 SQIVND (reference sequence).

This clonotype came up a few times. The genes are TRBV19 and TRBJ2-6; perhaps TRBD2 as D (6 bases). Per the germline V gene, CDR1 is LNHDA and CDR2 is SQIVND (reference sequence). With 3 bases removed from V and 1 base from J, the gap between germline ends came to 13 bases. The CDR3 loop spans 17 amino acids. The chain's CDR3 is CASSMRGGASGANVLTF. In DNA form, the CDR3 reads TGTGCCAGTAGTATGAGAGGAGGGGCTTCTGGGGCCAACGTCCTGACTTTC.

V is TRBV18 and J is TRBJ2-5; maybe TRBD2 (6 bases). The CDR3 is 15 residues long. V was pared by 5 bases and J by 5 bases, with 18 bases between. Germline V gives CDR1 KGHSH, CDR2 LQKENI. CDR3 coding DNA: TGTGCCAGCTCAAGGACCGGCGGAGGGCCTGAGACCCAGTACTTC. This translates into CASSRTGGGPETQYF.

This clonotype was detected many times. The chain recombines TRBV29-1 with TRBJ2-1; 7 nucleotides agree with TRBD1. CDR1 and CDR2 from the germline V gene are SQVTM and ANQGSEA. The trim removed 0 bases at V and 7 bases at J, leaving 12 bases unmatched. The CDR3 is 16 residues long. The CDR3 coding sequence is TGCAGCGTTGAAGATCCCAAGGGGGCTTGGCTAAATGAGCAGTTCTTC. This codes for CSVEDPKGAWLNEQFF.

J is TRBJ2-2 and V is TRBV19; 7 bases align to TRBD2. Germline trimming cut 3 bases from V and 6 bases from J; bases unmatched to any gene: 4. The CDR3 extends over 14 amino acids. Germline V gene lookup returns CDR1 LNHDA and CDR2 SQIVND (reference sequence). CDR3 residues: CASSIIREAGELFF. CDR3 in DNA: TGTGCCAGTAGTATCATCCGGGAGGCCGGGGAGCTGTTTTTT.

This clonotype occurred once. A much more abundant neighbour one base away suggests this may be a read error. The gene calls are TRBV27 and TRBJ2-2; 8 nucleotides line up with TRBD2. The germline V gene has CDR1 MNHEY and CDR2 SMNVEV (reference sequence). The CDR3 is 15 amino acids. This chain's CDR3 is CATKSVGAGAGKLFF. CDR3 sequence (DNA): TGTGCCACTAAATCAGTAGGAGCGGGAGCCGGGAAGCTGTTTTTT.

This clonotype was counted ten times or more. The CDR3 sequence is CASRGTGAQPQHF. CDR3 bases: TGTGCCAGCAGGGGGACAGGGGCCCAGCCCCAGCATTTT. The J gene is TRBJ1-5, the V gene TRBV6-1; 10 bases match TRBD1. Germline CDR1 is MNHNS and CDR2 is SASEGT. The CDR3 spans 13 residues. V lost 6 bases and J lost 7; bases outside the gene matches: 3.